This T cell receptor (beta chain) was captured in a study of OX40 agonist ivuxolimab in advanced cancers. Study in general: Three patients responded partially, comprising one with hepatocellular carcinoma and two with cutaneous melanoma. Findings and limits, study-wide: The investigators did not determine what antigen specificity the expanded peripheral T cells had.

Details on this clone: Its antigen is not identified.

Trimming at V came to 0 bases and at J to 4 bases, leaving 0 bases not matched to a gene. The CDR3 contains 13 residues. Germline V gene sequence: CDR1 SGDLS, CDR2 YYNGEE. TCRdb keeps only in-frame clones here, not all; method: immunoSEQ multiplex PCR. The data hold approximately 110,000 clones, with about 90% observed a single time. The sequence was obtained from an adult with an advanced solid tumor such as melanoma, head and neck, liver or kidney cancer. Material: CD4+ or CD8+ T cells sorted from blood, obtained in a trial of the OX40 agonist ivuxolimab. The rearrangement uses TRBV9 and TRBJ2-7, with 8 bases fitting TRBD1. The CDR3 coding sequence is TGTGCCAGCAGCGTAGGGGACAGGTACGAGCAGTACTTC. Encoded protein: CASSVGDRYEQYF.